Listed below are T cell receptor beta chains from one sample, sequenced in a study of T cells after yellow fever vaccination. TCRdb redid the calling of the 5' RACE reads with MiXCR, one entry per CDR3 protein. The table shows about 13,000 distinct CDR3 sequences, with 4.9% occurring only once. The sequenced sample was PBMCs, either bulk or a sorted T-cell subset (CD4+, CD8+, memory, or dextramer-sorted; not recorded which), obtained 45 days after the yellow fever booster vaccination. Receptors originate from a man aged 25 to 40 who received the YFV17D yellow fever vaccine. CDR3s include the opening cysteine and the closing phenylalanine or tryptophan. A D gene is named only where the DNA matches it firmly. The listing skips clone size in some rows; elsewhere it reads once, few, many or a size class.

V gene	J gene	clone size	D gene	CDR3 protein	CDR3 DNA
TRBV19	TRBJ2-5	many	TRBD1	CASSIWTGAQETQYF	TGTGCCAGTAGTATATGGACAGGGGCTCAAGAGACCCAGTACTTC
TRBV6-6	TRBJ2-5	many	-	CASILPGPQETQYF	TGTGCCAGCATCCTCCCGGGGCCCCAAGAGACCCAGTACTTC
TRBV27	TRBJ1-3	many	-	CASSLKGAGNTIYF	TGTGCCAGCAGTCTCAAGGGCGCTGGAAACACCATATATTTT
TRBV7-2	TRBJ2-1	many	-	CASSETRGYEQFF	TGTGCCAGCAGCGAGACTAGAGGGTACGAGCAGTTCTTC
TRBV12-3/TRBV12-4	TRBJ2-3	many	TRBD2	CASSFLGTISTDTQYF	TGTGCCAGCAGTTTCTTGGGGACTATAAGCACAGATACGCAGTATTTT
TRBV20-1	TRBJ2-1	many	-	CSATPRGEQFF	TGCAGTGCTACGCCCAGGGGAGAGCAGTTCTTC
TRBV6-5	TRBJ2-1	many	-	CASSYSRGVGFYNEQFF	TGTGCCAGCAGTTACTCGCGGGGTGTGGGATTCTACAATGAGCAGTTCTTC
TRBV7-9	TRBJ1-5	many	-	CASSQTESEPQHF	TGTGCCAGCAGCCAGACAGAATCGGAGCCCCAGCATTTT
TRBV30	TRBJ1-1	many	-	CAWGRTAFEAFF	TGTGCCTGGGGGCGGACAGCGTTTGAAGCTTTCTTT
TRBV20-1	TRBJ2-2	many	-	CSARAVGVPNTGELFF	TGCAGTGCACGAGCGGTCGGTGTTCCGAACACCGGGGAGCTGTTTTTT
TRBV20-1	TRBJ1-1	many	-	CSASRRTVTEAFF	TGCAGTGCTTCCCGTCGGACAGTCACTGAAGCTTTCTTT
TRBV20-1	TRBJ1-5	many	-	CSAGFSQGSNQPQHF	TGCAGTGCTGGATTTTCTCAGGGAAGCAATCAGCCCCAGCATTTT
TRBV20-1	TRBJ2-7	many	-	CSARGGRGEQYF	TGCAGTGCTAGGGGCGGACGGGGCGAGCAGTACTTC
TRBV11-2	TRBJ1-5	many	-	CASSPSRVEPQHF	TGTGCCAGCAGCCCGTCTCGGGTCGAGCCCCAGCATTTT
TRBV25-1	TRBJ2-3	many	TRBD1	CASSDPGQGGTDTQYF	TGTGCCAGCAGTGATCCGGGACAGGGAGGAACAGATACGCAGTATTTT
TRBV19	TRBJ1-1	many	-	CASSRRGENTEAFF	TGTGCCAGTAGTCGTAGGGGGGAGAACACTGAAGCTTTCTTT
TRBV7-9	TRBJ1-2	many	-	CASSRTEGDGYTF	TGTGCCAGCAGCCGAACGGAGGGAGATGGCTACACCTTC
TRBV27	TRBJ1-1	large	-	CASSFFRTASTTEAFF	TGTGCCAGCAGTTTTTTTAGGACAGCCAGTACAACTGAAGCTTTCTTT
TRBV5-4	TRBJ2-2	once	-	CARGPGGNCGELFF	TGTGCCAGGGGGCCAGGGGGGAACTGCGGGGAGCTGTTTTTT
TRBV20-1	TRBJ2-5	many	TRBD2	CSAIGAGGETQYF	TGCAGTGCTATCGGTGCGGGAGGCGAGACCCAGTACTTC
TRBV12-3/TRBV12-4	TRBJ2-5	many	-	CASSLLTSRGAQYF	TGTGCCAGCAGTTTACTAACCTCCCGAGGCGCCCAGTACTTC
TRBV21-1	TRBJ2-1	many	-	CATPGLLSYNEQFF	TGTGCCACCCCGGGACTCTTGTCCTACAATGAGCAGTTCTTC
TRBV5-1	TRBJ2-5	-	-	CASSEPGRAQYF	TGCGCCAGCTCGGAACCCGGCAGGGCCCAGTACTTC
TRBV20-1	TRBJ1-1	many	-	CSALQGVTEAFF	TGCAGTGCCTTACAGGGAGTTACTGAAGCTTTCTTT
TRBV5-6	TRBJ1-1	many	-	CASSLPGAGTEAFF	TGTGCCAGCAGCTTGCCCGGGGCGGGAACTGAAGCTTTCTTT
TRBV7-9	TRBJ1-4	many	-	CASRPKTPPNEKLFF	TGTGCCAGCAGGCCCAAGACGCCGCCTAATGAAAAACTGTTTTTT
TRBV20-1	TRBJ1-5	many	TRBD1	CSARDTGVNQPQHF	TGCAGTGCTAGAGATACAGGGGTCAATCAGCCCCAGCATTTT
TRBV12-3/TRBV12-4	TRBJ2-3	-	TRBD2	CASLGGRYNTDTQYF	TGTGCCAGCCTCGGGGGGAGATACAACACAGATACGCAGTATTTT
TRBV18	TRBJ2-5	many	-	CASSPTGKETQYF	TGTGCCAGCTCACCTACAGGAAAAGAGACCCAGTACTTC
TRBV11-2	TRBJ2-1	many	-	CASSPISNEQFF	TGTGCCAGCTCCCCCATATCTAATGAGCAGTTCTTC
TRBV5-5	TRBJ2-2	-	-	CASSRRLGTLTGELFF	TGTGCCAGCAGCCGAAGACTAGGTACTTTAACCGGGGAGCTGTTTTTT
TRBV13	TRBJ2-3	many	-	CASSRQTGGNTDTQYF	TGTGCCAGCAGCCGACAAACGGGCGGGAACACAGATACGCAGTATTTT
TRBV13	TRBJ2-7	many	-	CASSLMFRDKTYEQYF	TGTGCCAGCAGCTTAATGTTCCGGGACAAGACTTACGAGCAGTACTTC
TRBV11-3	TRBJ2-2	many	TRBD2	CASSYGLAGAGELFF	TGTGCCAGCAGCTACGGACTAGCGGGAGCCGGGGAGCTGTTTTTT
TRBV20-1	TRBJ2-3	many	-	CSASGGTSTDTQYF	TGCAGTGCTAGTGGCGGGACTAGCACAGATACGCAGTATTTT
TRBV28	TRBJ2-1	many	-	CASRPPGGANEQFF	TGTGCCAGCAGGCCTCCCGGGGGTGCCAATGAGCAGTTCTTC
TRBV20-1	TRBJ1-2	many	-	CSATKGQGYTF	TGCAGTGCGACAAAGGGCCAGGGCTACACCTTC
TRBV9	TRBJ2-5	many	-	CASSVGSYRFETQYF	TGTGCCAGCAGCGTAGGGAGTTACAGGTTCGAGACCCAGTACTTC
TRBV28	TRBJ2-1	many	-	CASSAMTNEQFF	TGTGCCAGCAGCGCTATGACGAATGAGCAGTTCTTC
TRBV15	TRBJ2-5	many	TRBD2	CATSSLAGVWETQYF	TGTGCCACCAGCAGCCTAGCGGGAGTTTGGGAGACCCAGTACTTC
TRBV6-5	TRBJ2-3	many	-	CASSYFAPGSIRDTQYF	TGTGCCAGCAGTTACTTCGCCCCAGGGTCGATAAGAGATACGCAGTATTTT
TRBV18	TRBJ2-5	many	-	CASSPMGSQETQYF	TGTGCCAGCTCACCAATGGGGAGCCAAGAGACCCAGTACTTC
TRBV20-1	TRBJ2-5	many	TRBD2	CSARRLAGVETQYF	TGCAGTGCTAGAAGACTAGCGGGAGTTGAGACCCAGTACTTC
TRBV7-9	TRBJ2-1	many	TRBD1	CASSQPGQGYNEQFF	TGTGCCAGCAGCCAACCGGGACAGGGGTACAATGAGCAGTTCTTC
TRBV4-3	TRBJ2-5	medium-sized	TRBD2	CASSQDVDSGSQETQYF	TGCGCCAGCAGCCAAGATGTCGATAGCGGGAGCCAAGAGACCCAGTACTTC
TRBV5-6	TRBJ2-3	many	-	CASSLITDTQYF	TGTGCCAGCAGCCTAATCACAGATACGCAGTATTTT
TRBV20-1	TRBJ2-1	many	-	CSARPISPYNEQFF	TGCAGCGCAAGACCCATTTCCCCTTACAATGAGCAGTTCTTC
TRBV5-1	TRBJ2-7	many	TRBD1	CASSLQGSAYEQYF	TGCGCCAGCAGCTTACAGGGGTCGGCCTACGAGCAGTACTTC
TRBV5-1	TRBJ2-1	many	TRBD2	CASRRGGPEDYEQFF	TGCGCCAGCAGGCGGGGAGGGCCGGAGGATTATGAGCAGTTCTTC
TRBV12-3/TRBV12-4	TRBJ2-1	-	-	CAFVSAPGRRVFNEQFF	TGTGCCTTCGTTTCGGCCCCCGGCAGGCGGGTCTTCAATGAGCAGTTCTTC
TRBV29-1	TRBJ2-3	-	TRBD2	CSVLMWRGKSDTQYF	TGCAGCGTCCTAATGTGGCGGGGGAAGTCAGATACGCAGTATTTT
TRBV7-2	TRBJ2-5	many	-	CASSLGWSVQETQYF	TGTGCCAGCAGCCTCGGGTGGTCGGTGCAAGAGACCCAGTACTTC
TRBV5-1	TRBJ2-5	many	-	CASSLSGGTQYF	TGCGCCAGCAGCTTGTCCGGCGGGACCCAGTACTTC